The clone carrying this TCR beta chain has only a few counts. The antigen remains undetermined. The data belong to a study of beta chain features in type 1 diabetes. Points from the study as a whole: Among type 1 diabetes patients, VDJ junctions had fewer insertions and more deletions. Any PCR bias toward short templates would affect both groups alike.

Expressed TCRB transcripts were sequenced, since all the RNA that had been isolated was reverse transcribed. Clones were read by immunoSEQ multiplex PCR, and TCRdb kept only the in-frame ones, dropping some. The sample holds 160,000 or so clones; 11% are singletons and the top ten take around 2.1%. Germline CDR1 and CDR2: MNHEY and SMNVEV (reference sequence). Trimming pared 6 bases from V and 4 bases from J, leaving 13 bases between. The CDR3 runs to 13 residues. The sequence was collected from a man in his late teens or twenties in good health. Sequencing was performed on central memory CD4+ T cells from blood. The chain uses TRBV27 and TRBJ2-7; D possibly matches TRBD1 or TRBD2 (6 bases each). CDR3 sequence: CASSLQGGYEQYF. The CDR3 region has the DNA TGTGCCAGCAGCTTACAGGGAGGTTACGAGCAGTACTTC.